Listed below are T cell receptor beta chains from one sample, sequenced in a study of low-dose radiotherapy and immunotherapy resistance in tumors. TCRdb called the reads again in MiXCR, with one record for every CDR3 protein. The sample consists of around 69,000 distinct CDR3 sequences, less than 40% of them appearing once. The sample was PBMCs, taken before treatment. The receptor source for this set is a female donor with ovarian cancer. CDR3s include the opening cysteine and the closing phenylalanine or tryptophan. Each record gives: V gene, clone size, J gene, CDR3 protein. Some rows have no size entry. The others give once, few or many, or a class for an expanded clone.

v_gene: TRBV3-1
abundance: many
j_gene: TRBJ2-2
CDR3aa: CASSRLPGARPSTGELFF

v_gene: TRBV28
abundance: once
j_gene: TRBJ1-5
CDR3aa: CAIQGRGDQPQHF

v_gene: TRBV2
abundance: many
j_gene: TRBJ2-2
CDR3aa: CASSGGGHLAGELFF

v_gene: TRBV7-9
abundance: many
j_gene: TRBJ2-6
CDR3aa: CASSPPLSIAPGANVLTF

v_gene: TRBV29-1
abundance: many
j_gene: TRBJ1-1
CDR3aa: CSVEALMDEAFF

v_gene: TRBV5-1
abundance: -
j_gene: TRBJ1-1
CDR3aa: CASMGAGLTEAFF

v_gene: TRBV5-6
abundance: -
j_gene: TRBJ1-4
CDR3aa: CASSLGPGQLFF

v_gene: TRBV19
abundance: -
j_gene: TRBJ2-7
CDR3aa: CASSFGTSGGLYEQYF

v_gene: TRBV30
abundance: -
j_gene: TRBJ1-4
CDR3aa: CASGQGEKLFF

v_gene: TRBV4-1
abundance: many
j_gene: TRBJ2-7
CDR3aa: CASRYLEGHEQYF

v_gene: TRBV5-4
abundance: many
j_gene: TRBJ2-7
CDR3aa: CASSLGPSGIYEQYF

v_gene: TRBV2
abundance: many
j_gene: TRBJ2-5
CDR3aa: CASSADRVETQYF

v_gene: TRBV9
abundance: many
j_gene: TRBJ2-7
CDR3aa: CASSVTSGNHEQYF

v_gene: TRBV7-9
abundance: many
j_gene: TRBJ1-1
CDR3aa: CASSLGSGTVNTEAFF

v_gene: TRBV7-8
abundance: many
j_gene: TRBJ1-4
CDR3aa: CASSLVGTTNEKLFF

v_gene: TRBV5-1
abundance: -
j_gene: TRBJ2-7
CDR3aa: CASSFGDTYEQYF

v_gene: TRBV20-1
abundance: many
j_gene: TRBJ2-1
CDR3aa: CSARPHNEQFF

v_gene: TRBV19
abundance: many
j_gene: TRBJ2-3
CDR3aa: CASSIDIGDSTDTQYF

v_gene: TRBV7-9
abundance: -
j_gene: TRBJ1-6
CDR3aa: CASSLLTATANSPLHF

v_gene: TRBV28
abundance: once
j_gene: TRBJ2-3
CDR3aa: CASSPGVWSTDTQYF

v_gene: TRBV4-2
abundance: many
j_gene: TRBJ2-1
CDR3aa: CASSQDPGTSGYNEQFF

v_gene: TRBV18
abundance: -
j_gene: TRBJ2-1
CDR3aa: CASSLTSGREDEQFF

v_gene: TRBV29-1
abundance: -
j_gene: TRBJ2-3
CDR3aa: CSVDGGTSGSTDTQYF

v_gene: TRBV11-2
abundance: many
j_gene: TRBJ2-5
CDR3aa: CASSLNQETQYF

v_gene: TRBV7-6
abundance: -
j_gene: TRBJ2-3
CDR3aa: CASSLVVAGTRGDTQYF

v_gene: TRBV28
abundance: many
j_gene: TRBJ2-6
CDR3aa: CASSPGTGSGANVLTF

v_gene: TRBV12-3/TRBV12-4
abundance: -
j_gene: TRBJ1-5
CDR3aa: CASTVGGGGNQPQHF

v_gene: TRBV6-1
abundance: many
j_gene: TRBJ2-1
CDR3aa: CASSYDGRYNEQFF

v_gene: TRBV6-2/TRBV6-3
abundance: many
j_gene: TRBJ2-1
CDR3aa: CASLVRQPGGEQFF

v_gene: TRBV11-2
abundance: few
j_gene: TRBJ1-1
CDR3aa: CASRVAGTGFTEAFF

v_gene: TRBV11-3
abundance: -
j_gene: TRBJ2-1
CDR3aa: CASSPGGGPYNEQFF

v_gene: TRBV29-1
abundance: many
j_gene: TRBJ2-5
CDR3aa: CSVGTAETQYF

v_gene: TRBV9
abundance: -
j_gene: TRBJ2-1
CDR3aa: CASSVDGGSNEQFF

v_gene: TRBV7-2
abundance: many
j_gene: TRBJ2-2
CDR3aa: CASSLADNTGELFF

v_gene: TRBV20-1
abundance: -
j_gene: TRBJ2-3
CDR3aa: CSAKLVSIDTQYF

v_gene: TRBV9
abundance: few
j_gene: TRBJ2-5
CDR3aa: CASSVSAQLETQYF

v_gene: TRBV7-9
abundance: many
j_gene: TRBJ2-1
CDR3aa: CASSRARVGEQFF

v_gene: TRBV5-1
abundance: -
j_gene: TRBJ1-5
CDR3aa: CASSLSGGAGMPQHF

v_gene: TRBV6-6
abundance: many
j_gene: TRBJ1-1
CDR3aa: CASSEQTGFPTEAFF

v_gene: TRBV21-1
abundance: many
j_gene: TRBJ2-3
CDR3aa: CASRRVVISAGGTDTQYF

v_gene: TRBV6-6
abundance: many
j_gene: TRBJ2-1
CDR3aa: CASSYSGLAGVYNEQFF

v_gene: TRBV7-8
abundance: many
j_gene: TRBJ1-5
CDR3aa: CASSMDRGNQPQHF

v_gene: TRBV9
abundance: many
j_gene: TRBJ2-2
CDR3aa: CASSKTSGSATGELFF

v_gene: TRBV29-1
abundance: many
j_gene: TRBJ2-7
CDR3aa: CSASGSSYEQYF

v_gene: TRBV7-9
abundance: -
j_gene: TRBJ2-4
CDR3aa: CASSAAAGEGKNIQYF

v_gene: TRBV6-2/TRBV6-3
abundance: -
j_gene: TRBJ2-1
CDR3aa: CATKRGGEYNEQFF

v_gene: TRBV6-2/TRBV6-3
abundance: many
j_gene: TRBJ1-1
CDR3aa: CASRRGTEAFF

v_gene: TRBV6-2/TRBV6-3
abundance: many
j_gene: TRBJ1-1
CDR3aa: CASSMAATTEAFF

v_gene: TRBV29-1
abundance: large
j_gene: TRBJ1-1
CDR3aa: CSVPVGDGYTEAFF

v_gene: TRBV28
abundance: -
j_gene: TRBJ1-5
CDR3aa: CASSLSRSNQPQHF

v_gene: TRBV2
abundance: many
j_gene: TRBJ1-5
CDR3aa: CASRVTGGGNQPQHF

v_gene: TRBV12-3/TRBV12-4
abundance: many
j_gene: TRBJ2-2
CDR3aa: CASSWDHNTGELFF

v_gene: TRBV27
abundance: many
j_gene: TRBJ2-1
CDR3aa: CASSTYNEQFF

v_gene: TRBV24-1
abundance: many
j_gene: TRBJ2-3
CDR3aa: CATSDPIAGGASTDTQYF